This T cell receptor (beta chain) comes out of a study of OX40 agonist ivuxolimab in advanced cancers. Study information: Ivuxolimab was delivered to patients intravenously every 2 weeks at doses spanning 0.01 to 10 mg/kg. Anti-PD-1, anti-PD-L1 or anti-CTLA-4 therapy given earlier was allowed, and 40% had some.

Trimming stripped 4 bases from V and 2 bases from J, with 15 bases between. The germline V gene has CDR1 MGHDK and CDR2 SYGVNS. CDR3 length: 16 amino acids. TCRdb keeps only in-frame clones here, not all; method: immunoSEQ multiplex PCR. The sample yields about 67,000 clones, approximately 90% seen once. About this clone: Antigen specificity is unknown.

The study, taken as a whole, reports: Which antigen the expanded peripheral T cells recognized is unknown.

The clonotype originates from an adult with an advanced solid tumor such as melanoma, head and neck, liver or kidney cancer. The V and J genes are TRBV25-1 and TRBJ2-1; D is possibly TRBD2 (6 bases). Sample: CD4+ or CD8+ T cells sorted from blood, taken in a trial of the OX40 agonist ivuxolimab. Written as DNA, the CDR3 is TGTGCCAGCAGTGTTCGGGCGGGATCCACCTACAATGAGCAGTTCTTC. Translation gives CASSVRAGSTYNEQFF.